These T cell receptor beta chains were read from a single sample in a study of blood T cell repertoires in COVID-19. This table comes from immunoSEQ multiplex PCR, and its TCRdb copy is limited to in-frame clones, with some not included. The data show 270,000 or so clones, roughly nine tenths seen once. Sequencing input: peripheral blood. The receptors were sampled from a woman younger than 45 with COVID-19, enrolled during active disease. The CDR3 runs from the conserved cysteine through the conserved F or W. The D gene is left open where the match is weak. The size field is filled for only some rows; it gives once, few, many or a size class.

TRBD2,TRBV5-1,NA,TRBJ2-2,TGCGCCAGCAGCTTGGCGTGGCTAGCGGGGGCAACGGGGACCGGGGAGCTGTTTTTT,CASSLAWLAGATGTGELFF
NA,TRBV29-1,NA,TRBJ1-1,TGCAGCGTTGGGTTGCCAGAGAGGGCTGAAGCTTTCTTT,CSVGLPERAEAFF
TRBD2,TRBV10-3,few,TRBJ2-1,TGTGCCATCAGTGAGAAGGCTAGCGGGGGGCTGAGCTCCTACAATGAGCAGTTCTTC,CAISEKASGGLSSYNEQFF
NA,TRBV5-5,NA,TRBJ1-2,TGTGCCAGCAGCTTGGGATGGGGGCACTCCTATGGCTACACCTTC,CASSLGWGHSYGYTF
NA,TRBV3-1/TRBV3-2,NA,TRBJ1-6,TGTGCCAGCAGCCAAGAGGGACTTTCCCGGGACTGGTATAATTCACCCCTCCACTTT,CASSQEGLSRDWYNSPLHF
NA,TRBV27,NA,TRBJ2-1,TGTGCCAGCAGTAACCCGCCCTACAGGGAGCAGTTCTTC,CASSNPPYREQFF
NA,TRBV18,NA,TRBJ2-7,TGTGCCAGCTCACCAGGGGTTGGGGCAGGGTCCTACGAGCAGTACTTC,CASSPGVGAGSYEQYF
NA,TRBV19,NA,TRBJ1-2,TGTGCCAGTAGTACAAACCCCGACAGAAACTATGGCTACACCTTC,CASSTNPDRNYGYTF
TRBD1,TRBV19,NA,TRBJ2-7,TGTGCCAGTAGTCCCCGACAGGGTGGGGAGCAGTACTTC,CASSPRQGGEQYF
NA,TRBV19,once,TRBJ1-2,TGTGCCAGTAGTAAAAGCTCAAGAGGCTATGGCTACACCTTC,CASSKSSRGYGYTF
NA,TRBV5-5,NA,TRBJ1-4,TGTGCCAGCACCCTCTGGGGGCTGGGTAATGAAAAACTGTTTTTT,CASTLWGLGNEKLFF
NA,TRBV4-1,NA,TRBJ1-1,TGCGCCAGCGTAAACTCAGGTGAAGCTTTCTTT,CASVNSGEAFF
TRBD1,TRBV2,NA,TRBJ2-1,TGTGCCAGCAGACGGGACAGCTACAATGAGCAGTTCTTC,CASRRDSYNEQFF
NA,TRBV18,NA,TRBJ1-1,TGTGCCAGCTCACCCCTGGGAGACGGGGGCACTGAAGCTTTCTTT,CASSPLGDGGTEAFF
TRBD1,TRBV29-1,NA,TRBJ1-1,TGCAGCGCCAGGACAGGGGTGGCGATGAACACTGAAGCTTTCTTT,CSARTGVAMNTEAFF
TRBD2,TRBV6-6,NA,TRBJ2-1,TGTGCCAGCAGTTATTCGAGCGGGGGGGCAGGTGAGCAGTTCTTC,CASSYSSGGAGEQFF
TRBD1,TRBV29-1,NA,TRBJ1-2,TGCAGCGTTGCAGGGGGTCTTAACTATGGCTACACCTTC,CSVAGGLNYGYTF
NA,TRBV4-1,NA,TRBJ1-4,TGCGCCAGCAGCCAAGCAGGGAATTCCTTCGGGAAACTGTTTTTT,CASSQAGNSFGKLFF
NA,TRBV15,NA,TRBJ1-1,TGTGCCACCAGAGAGAGGGTGAACACTGAAGCTTTCTTT,CATRERVNTEAFF
TRBD1,TRBV18,NA,TRBJ1-1,TGTGCCAGCTCTCCCAACAGGGGGCACATGAACACTGAAGCTTTCTTT,CASSPNRGHMNTEAFF
TRBD1,TRBV9,NA,TRBJ2-3,TGTGCCAGCAGCTTCGGACAGGGTGCAGATACGCAGTATTTT,CASSFGQGADTQYF
NA,TRBV3-1/TRBV3-2,NA,TRBJ2-1,TGTGCCAGCAGCCGGCGGGGTATTGGCAATGAGCAGTTCTTC,CASSRRGIGNEQFF
NA,TRBV6-2/TRBV6-3,NA,TRBJ1-3,TGTGCCAGCAGTTACGGAGGGTCTGGAAACACCATATATTTT,CASSYGGSGNTIYF
NA,TRBV11-2,once,TRBJ1-5,TGTGCCAGCAGCTTAAGCGGAGATTCCAATCAGCCCCAGCATTTT,CASSLSGDSNQPQHF
TRBD1,TRBV5-1,once,TRBJ1-2,TGCGCCAGCAGCTTGGAGGGGACAGGGAGACTCGGCTATGGCTACACCTTC,CASSLEGTGRLGYGYTF
NA,TRBV5-1,NA,TRBJ2-7,TGCGCCAGCAGCGCTAATCCTCTCTCCTACGAGCAGTACTTC,CASSANPLSYEQYF
TRBD2,TRBV6-5,NA,TRBJ2-1,TGTGCCAGCAGGACTAGCGGGGCTCTCAATGAGCAGTTCTTC,CASRTSGALNEQFF
TRBD1,TRBV27,NA,TRBJ1-1,TGTGCCAGCAGTTTAGGGGACAGGCGAATGAACACTGAAGCTTTCTTT,CASSLGDRRMNTEAFF
TRBD1,TRBV5-1,NA,TRBJ2-2,TGCGCCAGCAGCTCAACGGCTACAGGGGGCGGTGACGGGGAGCTGTTTTTT,CASSSTATGGGDGELFF
NA,TRBV11-2,NA,TRBJ1-1,TGTGCCAGCAGCTTAGACCCCTCAACAGCTGAAGCTTTCTTT,CASSLDPSTAEAFF
TRBD2,TRBV3-1/TRBV3-2,NA,TRBJ2-7,TGTGCCAGCAGCCAAGCGGGGTCAGCGGGGGGGCTTCCTAATTACGAGCAGTACTTC,CASSQAGSAGGLPNYEQYF
NA,TRBV27,NA,TRBJ1-1,TGTGCCAGCAGTTTTAGCCCGAGTTCTGAAGCTTTCTTT,CASSFSPSSEAFF
NA,TRBV24-1,NA,TRBJ1-2,TGTGCCGCAGGAGGTGGTGGCCTGGAGGGCACCTTC,CAAGGGGLEGTF
NA,TRBV5-1,NA,TRBJ2-1,TGCGCCAGCAGTATTTGGGACACCGCGGGCAATGAGCAGTTCTTC,CASSIWDTAGNEQFF
NA,TRBV10-1,once,TRBJ1-1,TGCGCCAGCAGTGAGTCGCGATGGACTGAAGCTTTCTTT,CASSESRWTEAFF
TRBD1,TRBV14,NA,TRBJ1-2,TGTGCCAGCAGCACCCGACAGGGGGCCTCCCTAGGGGGCTACACCTTC,CASSTRQGASLGGYTF
NA,TRBV28,NA,TRBJ1-1,TGTGCCAGCAGTTTATTCGGGGGGAACACTGAAGCTTTCTTT,CASSLFGGNTEAFF
TRBD1,TRBV28,NA,TRBJ2-7,TGTGCCAGCAGTTTACCTCTCGGGACAGGGAACGAGCAGTACTTC,CASSLPLGTGNEQYF
TRBD2,TRBV19,NA,TRBJ2-3,TGTGCCAGTAGGGCGGGGGGGCGGTCAGATACGCAGTATTTT,CASRAGGRSDTQYF